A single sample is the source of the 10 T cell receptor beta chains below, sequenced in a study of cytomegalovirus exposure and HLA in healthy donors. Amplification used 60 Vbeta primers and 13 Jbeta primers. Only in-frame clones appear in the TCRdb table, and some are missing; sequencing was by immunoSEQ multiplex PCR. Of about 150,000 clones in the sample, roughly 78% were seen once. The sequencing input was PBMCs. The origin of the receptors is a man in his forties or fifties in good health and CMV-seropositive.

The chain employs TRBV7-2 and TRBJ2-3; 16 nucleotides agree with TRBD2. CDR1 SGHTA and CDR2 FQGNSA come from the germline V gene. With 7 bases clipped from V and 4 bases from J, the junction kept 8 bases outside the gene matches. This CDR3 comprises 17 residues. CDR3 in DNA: TGTGCCAGCACCCCGCCGGGACTAGCGGGAGGGTCAGATACGCAGTATTTT. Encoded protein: CASTPPGLAGGSDTQYF.

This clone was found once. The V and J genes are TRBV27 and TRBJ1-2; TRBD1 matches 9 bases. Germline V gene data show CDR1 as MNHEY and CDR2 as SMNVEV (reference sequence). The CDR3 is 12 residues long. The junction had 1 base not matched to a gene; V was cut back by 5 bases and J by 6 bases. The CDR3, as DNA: TGTGCCAGCAGTAGGACAGGGGATGGCTACACCTTC. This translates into CASSRTGDGYTF.

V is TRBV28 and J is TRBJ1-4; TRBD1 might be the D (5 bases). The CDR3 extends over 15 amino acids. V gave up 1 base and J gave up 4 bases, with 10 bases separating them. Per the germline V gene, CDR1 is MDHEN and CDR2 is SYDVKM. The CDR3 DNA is TGTGCCAGCAGTTTATTAGGGGCCTTTAATGAAAAACTGTTTTTT. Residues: CASSLLGAFNEKLFF.

The CDR3 loop reads CASRVDRGGPQHF. CDR3 in DNA: TGTGCCAGCAGGGTCGACAGGGGAGGGCCCCAGCATTTT. The genes are TRBV28 and TRBJ1-5; 8 bases fit TRBD1. The germline V gene encodes CDR1 MDHEN and CDR2 SYDVKM. The V and J ends lost 6 bases and 9 bases, in that order; junction bases with no gene match: 7. This CDR3 has 13 residues.

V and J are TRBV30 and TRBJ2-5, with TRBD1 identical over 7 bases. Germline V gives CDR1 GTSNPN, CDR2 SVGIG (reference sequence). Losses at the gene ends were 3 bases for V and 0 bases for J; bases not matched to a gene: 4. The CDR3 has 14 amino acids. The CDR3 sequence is CAWRGDSYQETQYF. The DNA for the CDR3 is TGTGCCTGGAGGGGGGACAGTTACCAAGAGACCCAGTACTTC. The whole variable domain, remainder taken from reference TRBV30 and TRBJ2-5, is SQTIHQWPATLVQPVGSPLSLECTVEGTSNPNLYWYRQAAGRGLQLLFYSVGIGQISSEVPQNLSASRPQDRQFILSSKKLLLSDSGFYLCAWRGDSYQETQYFGPGTRLLVL.

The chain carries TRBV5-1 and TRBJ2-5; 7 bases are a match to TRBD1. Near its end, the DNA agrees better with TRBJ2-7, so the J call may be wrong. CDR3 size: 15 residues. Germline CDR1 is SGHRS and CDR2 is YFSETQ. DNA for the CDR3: TGCGCCAGCAGCTGGGGATCGACAGGGTCCTACGAGCAGTACTTC. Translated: CASSWGSTGSYEQYF.

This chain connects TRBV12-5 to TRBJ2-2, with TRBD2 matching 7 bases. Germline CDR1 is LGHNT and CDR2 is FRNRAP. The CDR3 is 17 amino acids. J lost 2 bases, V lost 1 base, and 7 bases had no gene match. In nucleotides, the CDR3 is TGTGCTAGTGGTTTGGGAACCGGGACTACCAACACCGGGGAGCTGTTTTTT. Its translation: CASGLGTGTTNTGELFF.

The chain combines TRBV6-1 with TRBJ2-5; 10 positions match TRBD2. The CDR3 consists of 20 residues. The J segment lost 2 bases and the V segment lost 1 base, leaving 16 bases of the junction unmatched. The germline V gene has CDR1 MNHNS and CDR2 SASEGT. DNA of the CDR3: TGTGCCAGCAGTGAAGTCCCGATTTGGGTTCGTAGCGGGAGGCAAGAGACCCAGTACTTC. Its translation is CASSEVPIWVRSGRQETQYF.

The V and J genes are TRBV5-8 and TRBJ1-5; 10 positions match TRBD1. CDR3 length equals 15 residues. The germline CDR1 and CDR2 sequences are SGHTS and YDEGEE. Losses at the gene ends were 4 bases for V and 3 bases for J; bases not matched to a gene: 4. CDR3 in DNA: TGTGCCAGCAGCGCCGGGACAGGGGTCAATCAGCCCCAGCATTTT. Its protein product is CASSAGTGVNQPQHF.

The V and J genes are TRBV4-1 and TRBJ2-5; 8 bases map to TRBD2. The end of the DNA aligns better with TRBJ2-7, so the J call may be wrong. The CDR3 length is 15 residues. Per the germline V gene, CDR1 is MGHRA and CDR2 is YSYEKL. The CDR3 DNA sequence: TGCGCCAGCAGACTTCGACTAGCGACGTCCTACGAGCAGTACTTC. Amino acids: CASRLRLATSYEQYF.